Here is one T cell receptor beta chain with its context. The antigen remains undetermined. The sample is drawn from a study of cytomegalovirus exposure and HLA in healthy donors. Overall study results and limits: In a later analysis, a genetic analysis reported fewer productive-TCR N-insertions in an Asian-associated ancestry cluster than the cohort average. It was reported that TCR beta sequences correctly inferred the HLA-A and HLA-B alleles for most subjects.

The V segment lost 6 bases and the J segment 4 bases; nucleotides outside the gene matches: 5. CDR3 size: 13 residues. Per germline, CDR1 ENHRY and CDR2 SYGVKD. This cohort consisted of healthy bone marrow donors. The primer mix had 60 Vbeta and 13 Jbeta primers. Sequencing used immunoSEQ multiplex PCR; TCRdb keeps in-frame clones, though not all of them. The sample consists of 110,000 or so clones, approximately 80% of them appearing once. This receptor was identified in a young woman in good health and CMV-seronegative. The material sequenced was PBMCs. The chain has TRBV10-3 and TRBJ1-1, with TRBD1 matching 7 bases. The CDR3: CAIRGQGGTEAFF. CDR3 bases: TGTGCCATCAGGGGGCAGGGGGGCACTGAAGCTTTCTTT.